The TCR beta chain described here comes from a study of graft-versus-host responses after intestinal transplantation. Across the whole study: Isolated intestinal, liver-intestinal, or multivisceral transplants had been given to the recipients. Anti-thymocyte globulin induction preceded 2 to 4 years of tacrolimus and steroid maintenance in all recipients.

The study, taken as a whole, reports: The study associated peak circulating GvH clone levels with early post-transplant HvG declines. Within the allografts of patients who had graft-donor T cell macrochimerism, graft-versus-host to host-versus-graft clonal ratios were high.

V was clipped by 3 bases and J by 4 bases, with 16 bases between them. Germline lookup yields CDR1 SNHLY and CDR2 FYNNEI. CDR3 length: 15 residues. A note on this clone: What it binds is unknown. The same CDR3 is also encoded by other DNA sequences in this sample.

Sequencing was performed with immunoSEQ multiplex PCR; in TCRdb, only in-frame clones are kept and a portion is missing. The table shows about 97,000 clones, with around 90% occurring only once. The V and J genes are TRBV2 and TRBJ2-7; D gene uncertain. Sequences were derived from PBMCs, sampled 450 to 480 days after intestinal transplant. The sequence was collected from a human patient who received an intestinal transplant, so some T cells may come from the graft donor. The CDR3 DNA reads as TGTGCCAGCAGTGAGGCGCGCCGCCCCCCTTACGAGCAGTACTTC. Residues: CASSEARRPPYEQYF.